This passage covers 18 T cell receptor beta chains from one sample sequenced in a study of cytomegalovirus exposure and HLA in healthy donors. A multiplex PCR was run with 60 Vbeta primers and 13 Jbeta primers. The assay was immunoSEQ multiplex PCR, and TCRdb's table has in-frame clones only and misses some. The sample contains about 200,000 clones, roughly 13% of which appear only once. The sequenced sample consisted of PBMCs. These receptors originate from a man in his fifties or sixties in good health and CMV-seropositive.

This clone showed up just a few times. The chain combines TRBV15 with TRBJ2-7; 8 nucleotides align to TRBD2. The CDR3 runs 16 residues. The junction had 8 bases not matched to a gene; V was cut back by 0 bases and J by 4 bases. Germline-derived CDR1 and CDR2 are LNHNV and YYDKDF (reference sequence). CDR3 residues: CATSRDPAGGAYEQYV. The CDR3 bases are TGTGCCACCAGCAGAGACCCGGCGGGGGGCGCTTACGAGCAGTACGTC.

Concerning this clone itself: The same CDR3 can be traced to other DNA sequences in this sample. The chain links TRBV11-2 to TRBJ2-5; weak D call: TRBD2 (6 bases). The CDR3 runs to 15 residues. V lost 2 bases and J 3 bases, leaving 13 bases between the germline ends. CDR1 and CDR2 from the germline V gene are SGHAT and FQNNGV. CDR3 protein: CASSLTLGGEETQYF. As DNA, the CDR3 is TGTGCCAGCAGCTTAACATTAGGCGGGGAAGAGACCCAGTACTTC.

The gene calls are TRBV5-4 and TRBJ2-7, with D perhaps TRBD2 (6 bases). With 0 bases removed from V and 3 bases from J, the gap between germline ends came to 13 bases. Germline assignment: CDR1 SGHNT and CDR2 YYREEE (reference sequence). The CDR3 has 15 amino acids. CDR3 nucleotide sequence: TGTGCCAGCAGCTTGGTAGGTCAGGGACTCTACGAGCAGTACTTC. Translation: CASSLVGQGLYEQYF.

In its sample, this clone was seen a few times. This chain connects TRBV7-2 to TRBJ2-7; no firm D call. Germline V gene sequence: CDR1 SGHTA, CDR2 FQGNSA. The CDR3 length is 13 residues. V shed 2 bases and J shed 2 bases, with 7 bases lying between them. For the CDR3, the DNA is TGTGCCAGCAGCTTAACAGCCACCTACGAGCAGTACTTC. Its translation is CASSLTATYEQYF.

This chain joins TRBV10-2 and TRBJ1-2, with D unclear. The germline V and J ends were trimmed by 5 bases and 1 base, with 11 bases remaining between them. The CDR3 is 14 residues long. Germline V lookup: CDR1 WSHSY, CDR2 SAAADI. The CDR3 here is CASSSTELNYGYTF. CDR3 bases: TGCGCCAGCAGTTCTACAGAACTTAACTATGGCTACACCTTC.

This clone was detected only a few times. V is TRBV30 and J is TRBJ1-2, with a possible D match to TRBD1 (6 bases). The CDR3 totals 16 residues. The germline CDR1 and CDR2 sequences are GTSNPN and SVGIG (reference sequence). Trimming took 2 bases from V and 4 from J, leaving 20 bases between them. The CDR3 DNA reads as TGTGCCTGGAGTATCCTGGACGGCCCCAGGGGCTATGGCTACACCTTC. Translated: CAWSILDGPRGYGYTF.

For the CDR3, the DNA is TGTGCCAGCAGGGGCGGGACAGGGGCCACCTACGAGCAGTACTTC. Translated, it gives CASRGGTGATYEQYF. This chain uses TRBV6-5 with TRBJ2-7; 10 nucleotides align to TRBD1. The CDR3 length is 15 residues. The germline gives CDR1 MNHEY, CDR2 SVGAGI. V gave up 6 bases and J gave up 2 bases; unmatched junction bases: 7.

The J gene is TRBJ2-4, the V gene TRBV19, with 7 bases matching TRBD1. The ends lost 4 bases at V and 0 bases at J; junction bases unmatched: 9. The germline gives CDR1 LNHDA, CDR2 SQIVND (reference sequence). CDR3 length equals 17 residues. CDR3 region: CASSKGQTLLAKNIQYF. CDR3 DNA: TGTGCCAGTAGTAAGGGACAGACACTTCTAGCCAAAAACATTCAGTACTTC. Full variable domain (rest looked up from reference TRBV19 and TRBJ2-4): DGGITQSPKYLFRKEGQNVTLSCEQNLNHDAMYWYRQDPGQGLRLIYYSQIVNDFQKGDIAEGYSVSREKKESFPLTVTSAQKNPTAFYLCASSKGQTLLAKNIQYFGAGTRLSVL.

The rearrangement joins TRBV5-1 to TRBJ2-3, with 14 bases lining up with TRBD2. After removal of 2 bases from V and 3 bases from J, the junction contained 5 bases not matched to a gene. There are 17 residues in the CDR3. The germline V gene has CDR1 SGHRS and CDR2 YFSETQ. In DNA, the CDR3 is TGCGCCAGCAGCTTCTCCCGACTAGCGGGGGGGACAGATACGCAGTATTTT. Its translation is CASSFSRLAGGTDTQYF.

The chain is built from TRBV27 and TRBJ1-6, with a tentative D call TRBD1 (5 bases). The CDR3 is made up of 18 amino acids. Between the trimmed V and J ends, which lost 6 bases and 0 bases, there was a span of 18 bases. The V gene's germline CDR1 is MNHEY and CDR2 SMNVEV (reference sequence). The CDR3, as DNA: TGTGCCAGCAGCCTCCACGGGGGGGGGAGCTCCTATAATTCACCCCTCCACTTT. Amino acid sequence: CASSLHGGGSSYNSPLHF.

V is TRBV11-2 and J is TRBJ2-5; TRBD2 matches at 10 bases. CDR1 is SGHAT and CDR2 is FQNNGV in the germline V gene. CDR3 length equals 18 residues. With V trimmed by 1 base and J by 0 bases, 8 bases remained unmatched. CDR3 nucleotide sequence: TGTGCCAGCAGCTTAGGCCTTAGCGGGGGGCCCTACCAAGAGACCCAGTACTTC. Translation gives CASSLGLSGGPYQETQYF.

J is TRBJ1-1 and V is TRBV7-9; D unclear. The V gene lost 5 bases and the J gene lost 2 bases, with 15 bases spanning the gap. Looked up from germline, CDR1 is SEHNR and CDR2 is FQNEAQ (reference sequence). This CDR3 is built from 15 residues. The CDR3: CASSRQAPQNTEAFF. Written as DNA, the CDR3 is TGTGCCAGCAGCCGACAAGCACCTCAAAACACTGAAGCTTTCTTT.

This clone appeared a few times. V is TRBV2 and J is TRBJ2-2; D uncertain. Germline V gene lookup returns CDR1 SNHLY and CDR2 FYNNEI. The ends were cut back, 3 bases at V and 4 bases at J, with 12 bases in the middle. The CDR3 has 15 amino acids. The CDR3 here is CASSDTTVSTGELFF. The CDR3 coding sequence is TGTGCCAGCAGTGATACAACAGTCAGCACCGGGGAGCTGTTTTTT. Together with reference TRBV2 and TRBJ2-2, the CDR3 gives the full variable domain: EPEVTQTPSHQVTQMGQEVILRCVPISNHLYFYWYRQILGQKVEFLVSFYNNEISEKSEIFDDQFSVERPDGSNFTLKIRSTKLEDSAMYFCASSDTTVSTGELFFGEGSRLTVL.

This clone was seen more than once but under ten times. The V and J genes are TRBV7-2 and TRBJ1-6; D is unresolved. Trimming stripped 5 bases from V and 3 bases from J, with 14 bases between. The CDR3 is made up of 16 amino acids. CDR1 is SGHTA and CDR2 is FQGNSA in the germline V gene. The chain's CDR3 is CASSARTAHYNSPLHF. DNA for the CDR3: TGTGCCAGCAGCGCTAGGACTGCCCACTATAATTCACCCCTCCACTTT.

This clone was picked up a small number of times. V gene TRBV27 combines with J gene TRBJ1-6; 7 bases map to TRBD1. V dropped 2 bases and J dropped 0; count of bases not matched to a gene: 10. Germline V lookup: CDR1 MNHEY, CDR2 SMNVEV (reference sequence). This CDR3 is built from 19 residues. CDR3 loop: CASSLEGGGRRSYNSPLHF. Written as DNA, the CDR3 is TGTGCCAGCAGTTTAGAAGGGGGCGGCCGCCGCTCCTATAATTCACCCCTCCACTTT.

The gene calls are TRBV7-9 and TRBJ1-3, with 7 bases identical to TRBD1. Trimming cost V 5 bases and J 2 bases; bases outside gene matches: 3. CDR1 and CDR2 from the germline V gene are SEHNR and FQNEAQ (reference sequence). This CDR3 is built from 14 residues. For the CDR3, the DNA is TGTGCCAGCAGCCCAACAGGGGCTGGAAACACCATATATTTT. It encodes CASSPTGAGNTIYF.

CDR3 nucleotides: TGTGCCAGTAGTATCAGTGGGGGCGATGGCTACACCTTC. Encoded protein: CASSISGGDGYTF. The chain employs TRBV19 and TRBJ1-2, with a possible D match to TRBD1 (6 bases). V gave up 3 bases and J gave up 6 bases, with 11 bases separating them. This CDR3 is 13 amino acids long. Germline loops: CDR1 LNHDA, CDR2 SQIVND (reference sequence). The full variable domain, with the rest looked up from reference TRBV19 and TRBJ1-2, is DGGITQSPKYLFRKEGQNVTLSCEQNLNHDAMYWYRQDPGQGLRLIYYSQIVNDFQKGDIAEGYSVSREKKESFPLTVTSAQKNPTAFYLCASSISGGDGYTFGSGTRLTVV.

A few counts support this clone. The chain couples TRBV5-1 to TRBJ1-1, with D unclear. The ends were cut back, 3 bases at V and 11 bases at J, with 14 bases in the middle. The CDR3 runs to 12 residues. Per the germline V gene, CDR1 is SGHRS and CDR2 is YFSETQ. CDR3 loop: CASSSEGIGAFF. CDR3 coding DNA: TGCGCCAGCAGCTCAGAGGGAATAGGGGCTTTCTTT.